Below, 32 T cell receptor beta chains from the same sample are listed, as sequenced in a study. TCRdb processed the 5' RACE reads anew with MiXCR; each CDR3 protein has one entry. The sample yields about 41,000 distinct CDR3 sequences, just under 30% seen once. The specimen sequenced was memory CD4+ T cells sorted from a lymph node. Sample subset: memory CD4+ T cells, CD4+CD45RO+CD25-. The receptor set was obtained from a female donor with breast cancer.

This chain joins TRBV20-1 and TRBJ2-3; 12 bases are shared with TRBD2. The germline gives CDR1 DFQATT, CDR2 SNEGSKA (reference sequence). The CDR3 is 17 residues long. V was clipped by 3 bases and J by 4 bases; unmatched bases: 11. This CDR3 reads CSASASGRAGAADTQYF. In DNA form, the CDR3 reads TGCAGTGCTAGCGCTAGCGGGAGGGCCGGAGCGGCAGATACGCAGTATTTT.

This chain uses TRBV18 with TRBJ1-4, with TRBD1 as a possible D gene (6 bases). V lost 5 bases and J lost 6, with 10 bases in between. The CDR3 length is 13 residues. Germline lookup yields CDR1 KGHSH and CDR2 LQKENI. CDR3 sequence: CASSEQGHEKLFF. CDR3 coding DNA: TGTGCCAGCTCAGAACAGGGTCATGAAAAACTGTTTTTT. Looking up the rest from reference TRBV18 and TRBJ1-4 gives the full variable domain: NAGVMQNPRHLVRRRGQEARLRCSPMKGHSHVYWYRQLPEEGLKFMVYLQKENIIDESGMPKERFSAEFPKEGPSILRIQQVVRGDSAAYFCASSEQGHEKLFFGSGTQLSVL.

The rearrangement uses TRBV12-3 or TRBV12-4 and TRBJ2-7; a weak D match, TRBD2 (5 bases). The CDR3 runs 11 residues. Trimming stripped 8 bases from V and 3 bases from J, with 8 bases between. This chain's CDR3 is CASAGVYEQYF. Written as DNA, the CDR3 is TGTGCCAGCGCCGGGGTCTACGAGCAGTACTTC.

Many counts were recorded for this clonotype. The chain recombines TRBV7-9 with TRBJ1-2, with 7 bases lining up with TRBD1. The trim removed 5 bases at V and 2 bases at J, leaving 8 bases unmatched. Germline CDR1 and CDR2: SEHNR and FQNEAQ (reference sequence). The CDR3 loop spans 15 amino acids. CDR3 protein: CASSPQGSQNYGYTF. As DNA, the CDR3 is TGTGCCAGCAGCCCACAGGGGAGCCAGAACTATGGCTACACCTTC.

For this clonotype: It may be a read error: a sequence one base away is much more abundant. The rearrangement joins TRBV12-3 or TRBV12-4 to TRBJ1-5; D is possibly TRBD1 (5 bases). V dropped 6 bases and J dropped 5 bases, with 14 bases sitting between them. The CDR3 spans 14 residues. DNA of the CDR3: TGTGCCAGCAGCTCGACAGTATCCGATCAGCCCCAGCATTTT. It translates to CASSSTVSDQPQHF.

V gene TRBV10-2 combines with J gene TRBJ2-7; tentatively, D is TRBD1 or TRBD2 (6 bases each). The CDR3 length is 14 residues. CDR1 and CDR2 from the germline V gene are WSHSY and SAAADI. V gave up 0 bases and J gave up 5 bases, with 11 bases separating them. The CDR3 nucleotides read TGCGCCAGCAGTGAGTCGGGGGGCAGAAACGAGCAGTACTTC. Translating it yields CASSESGGRNEQYF.

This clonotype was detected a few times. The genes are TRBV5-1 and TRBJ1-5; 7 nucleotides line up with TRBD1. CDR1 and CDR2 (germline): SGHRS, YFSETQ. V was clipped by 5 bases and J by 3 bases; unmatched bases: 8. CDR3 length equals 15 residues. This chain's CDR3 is CASSITGDNNQPQHF. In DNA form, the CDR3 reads TGCGCCAGCAGTATCACAGGGGACAACAATCAGCCCCAGCATTTT.

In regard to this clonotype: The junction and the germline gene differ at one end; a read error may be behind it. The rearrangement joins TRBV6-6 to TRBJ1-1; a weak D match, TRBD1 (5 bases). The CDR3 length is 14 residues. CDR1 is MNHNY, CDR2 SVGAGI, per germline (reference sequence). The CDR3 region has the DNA TGTGCCAGCAGGACAAGGGGCGGGAACACTGAAGCCCTCTTT. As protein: CASRTRGGNTEALF.

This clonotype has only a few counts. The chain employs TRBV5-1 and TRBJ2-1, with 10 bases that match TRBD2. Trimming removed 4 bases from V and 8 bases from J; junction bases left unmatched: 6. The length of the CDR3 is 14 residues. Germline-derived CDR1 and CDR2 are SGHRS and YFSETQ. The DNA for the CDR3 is TGCGCCAGCAGCACGAGCGGGGGGGGAGATGAGCAGTTCTTC. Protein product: CASSTSGGGDEQFF.

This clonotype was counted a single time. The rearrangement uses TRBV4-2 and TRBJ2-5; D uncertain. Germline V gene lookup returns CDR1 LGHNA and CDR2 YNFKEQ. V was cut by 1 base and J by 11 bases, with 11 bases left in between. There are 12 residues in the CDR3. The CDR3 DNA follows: TGTGCCAGCAGCCAAGGTGGGCAGGCTCAGTACTTC. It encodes CASSQGGQAQYF.

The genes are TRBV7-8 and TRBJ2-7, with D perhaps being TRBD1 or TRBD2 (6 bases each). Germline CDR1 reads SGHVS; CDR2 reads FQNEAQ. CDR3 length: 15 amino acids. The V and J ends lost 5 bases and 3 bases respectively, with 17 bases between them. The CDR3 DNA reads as TGTGCCAGCAGCGGTACGGGGGTGGACAGCTACGAGCAGTACTTC. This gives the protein CASSGTGVDSYEQYF.

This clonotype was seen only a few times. The CDR3 reads CASSPEDTPGNEQFF. The CDR3 coding sequence is TGTGCCAGCAGCCCTGAAGACACCCCTGGCAATGAGCAGTTCTTC. The chain carries TRBV4-2 and TRBJ2-1; no definite D call. Germline CDR1 is LGHNA and CDR2 is YNFKEQ. V shed 4 bases and J shed 6 bases, with 16 bases lying between them. The CDR3 sequence is 15 residues long.

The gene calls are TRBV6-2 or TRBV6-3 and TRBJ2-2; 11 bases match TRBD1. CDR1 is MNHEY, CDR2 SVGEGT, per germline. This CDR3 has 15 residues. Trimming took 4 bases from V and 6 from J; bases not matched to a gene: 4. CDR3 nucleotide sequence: TGTGCCAGCAGTTTAGGACAGGGGGCCGCCGGGGAGCTGTTTTTT. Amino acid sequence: CASSLGQGAAGELFF.

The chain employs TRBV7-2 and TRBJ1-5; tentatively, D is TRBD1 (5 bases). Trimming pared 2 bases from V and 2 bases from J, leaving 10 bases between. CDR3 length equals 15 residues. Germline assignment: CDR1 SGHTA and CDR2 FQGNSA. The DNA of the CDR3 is TGTGCCAGCAGCTTATATCAGGGCGGCAATCAGCCCCAGCATTTT. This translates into CASSLYQGGNQPQHF.

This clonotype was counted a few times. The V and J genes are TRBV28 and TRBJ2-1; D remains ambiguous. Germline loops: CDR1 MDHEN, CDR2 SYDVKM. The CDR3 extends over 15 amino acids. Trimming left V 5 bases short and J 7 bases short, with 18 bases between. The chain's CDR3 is CASSLHREHKNEQFF. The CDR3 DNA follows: TGTGCCAGCAGTCTACATCGCGAGCATAAGAATGAGCAGTTCTTC.

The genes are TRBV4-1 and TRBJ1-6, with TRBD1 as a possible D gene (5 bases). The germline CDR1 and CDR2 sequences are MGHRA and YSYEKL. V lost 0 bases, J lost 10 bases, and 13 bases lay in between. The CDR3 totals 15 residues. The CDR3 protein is CASSQEHQGGSPLHF. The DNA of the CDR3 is TGCGCCAGCAGCCAAGAGCATCAGGGAGGCTCACCCCTCCACTTT.

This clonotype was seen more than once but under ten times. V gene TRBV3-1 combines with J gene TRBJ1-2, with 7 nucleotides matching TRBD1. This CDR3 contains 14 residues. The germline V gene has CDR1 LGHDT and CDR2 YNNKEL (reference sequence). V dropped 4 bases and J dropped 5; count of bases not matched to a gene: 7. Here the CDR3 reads CASSRKQGIYGYTF. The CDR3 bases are TGTGCCAGCAGCCGAAAACAGGGGATATATGGCTACACCTTC.

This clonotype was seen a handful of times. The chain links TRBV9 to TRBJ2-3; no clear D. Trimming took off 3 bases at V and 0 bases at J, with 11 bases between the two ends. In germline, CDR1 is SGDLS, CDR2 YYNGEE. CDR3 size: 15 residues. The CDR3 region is CASSATRLSTDTQYF. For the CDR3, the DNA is TGTGCCAGCAGCGCAACCCGCCTAAGCACAGATACGCAGTATTTT. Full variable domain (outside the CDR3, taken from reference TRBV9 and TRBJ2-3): DSGVTQTPKHLITATGQRVTLRCSPRSGDLSVYWYQQSLDQGLQFLIQYYNGEERAKGNILERFSAQQFPDLHSELNLSSLELGDSALYFCASSATRLSTDTQYFGPGTRLTVL.

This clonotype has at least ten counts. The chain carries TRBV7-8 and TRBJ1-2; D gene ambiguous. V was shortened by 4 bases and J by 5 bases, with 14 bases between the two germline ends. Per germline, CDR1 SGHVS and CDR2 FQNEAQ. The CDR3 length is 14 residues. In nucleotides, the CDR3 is TGTGCCAGCAGCTCTGGCGGCGGCCCTTATGGCTACACCTTC. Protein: CASSSGGGPYGYTF.

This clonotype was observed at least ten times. CDR3 residues: CASSPGVPSSGANVLTF. In nucleotides, the CDR3 is TGTGCCAGCTCACCAGGAGTGCCCTCCTCTGGGGCCAACGTCCTGACTTTC. This chain connects TRBV18 to TRBJ2-6, with D uncertain. This CDR3 spans 17 amino acids. Germline-derived CDR1 and CDR2 are KGHSH and LQKENI. V was pared by 2 bases and J by 0 bases, with 11 bases between.

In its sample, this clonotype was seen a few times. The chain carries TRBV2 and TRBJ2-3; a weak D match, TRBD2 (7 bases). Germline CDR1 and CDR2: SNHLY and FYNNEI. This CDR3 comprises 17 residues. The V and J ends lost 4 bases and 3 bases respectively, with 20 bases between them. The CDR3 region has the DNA TGTGCCAGCAGTGCTGGCATGGGGGGGCTACTAACAGATACGCAGTATTTT. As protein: CASSAGMGGLLTDTQYF.

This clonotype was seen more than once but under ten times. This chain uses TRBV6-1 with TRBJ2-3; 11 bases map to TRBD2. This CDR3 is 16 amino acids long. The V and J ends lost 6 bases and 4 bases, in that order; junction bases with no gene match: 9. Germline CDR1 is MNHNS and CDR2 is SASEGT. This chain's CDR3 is CASSYIAGGPADTQYF. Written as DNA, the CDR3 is TGTGCCAGCAGCTATATAGCGGGAGGGCCTGCAGATACGCAGTATTTT.

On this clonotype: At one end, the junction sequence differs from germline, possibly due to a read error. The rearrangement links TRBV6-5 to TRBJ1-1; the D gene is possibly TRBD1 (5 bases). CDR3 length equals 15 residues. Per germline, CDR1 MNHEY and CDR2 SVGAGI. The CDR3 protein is CTSSYSGGSGAEAFF. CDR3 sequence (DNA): TGTACCAGCAGTTACTCGGGGGGGTCCGGGGCTGAAGCTTTCTTT.

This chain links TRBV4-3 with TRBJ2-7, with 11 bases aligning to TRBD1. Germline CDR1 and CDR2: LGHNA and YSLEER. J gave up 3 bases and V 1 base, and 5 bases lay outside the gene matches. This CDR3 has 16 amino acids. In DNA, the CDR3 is TGCGCCAGCAGCCAAGCCACCGGGACAGGGGGCTACGAGCAGTACTTC. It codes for CASSQATGTGGYEQYF.

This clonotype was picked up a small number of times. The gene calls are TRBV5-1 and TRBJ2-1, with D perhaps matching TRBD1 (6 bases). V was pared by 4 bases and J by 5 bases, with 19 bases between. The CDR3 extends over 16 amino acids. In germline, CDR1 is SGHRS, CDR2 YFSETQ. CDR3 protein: CASSPASGTWDNEQFF. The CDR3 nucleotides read TGCGCCAGCAGCCCCGCCTCCGGGACATGGGACAATGAGCAGTTCTTC. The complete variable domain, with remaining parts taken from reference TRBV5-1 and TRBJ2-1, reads KAGVTQTPRYLIKTRGQQVTLSCSPISGHRSVSWYQQTPGQGLQFLFEYFSETQRNKGNFPGRFSGRQFSNSRSEMNVSTLELGDSALYLCASSPASGTWDNEQFFGPGTRLTVL.

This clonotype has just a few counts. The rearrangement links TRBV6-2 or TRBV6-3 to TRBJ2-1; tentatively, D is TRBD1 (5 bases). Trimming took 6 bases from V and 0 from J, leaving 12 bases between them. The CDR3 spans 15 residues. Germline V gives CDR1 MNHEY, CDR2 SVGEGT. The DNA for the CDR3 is TGTGCCAGCAGGCACAGGAGTAGCTCCTACAATGAGCAGTTCTTC. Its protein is CASRHRSSSYNEQFF.

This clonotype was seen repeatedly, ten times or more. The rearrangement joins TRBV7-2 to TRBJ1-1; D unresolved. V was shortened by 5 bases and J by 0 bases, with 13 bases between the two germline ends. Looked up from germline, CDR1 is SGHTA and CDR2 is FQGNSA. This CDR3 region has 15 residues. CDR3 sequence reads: CASSPMGNLNTEAFF. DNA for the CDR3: TGTGCCAGCAGCCCTATGGGGAACTTGAACACTGAAGCTTTCTTT.

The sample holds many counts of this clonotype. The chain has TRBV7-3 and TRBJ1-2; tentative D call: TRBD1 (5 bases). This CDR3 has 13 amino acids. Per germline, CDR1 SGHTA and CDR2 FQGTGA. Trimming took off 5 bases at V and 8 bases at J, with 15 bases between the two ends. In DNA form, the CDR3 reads TGTGCCAGCAGCCTCCCCACAGGAGAGGGCTACACCTTC. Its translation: CASSLPTGEGYTF.

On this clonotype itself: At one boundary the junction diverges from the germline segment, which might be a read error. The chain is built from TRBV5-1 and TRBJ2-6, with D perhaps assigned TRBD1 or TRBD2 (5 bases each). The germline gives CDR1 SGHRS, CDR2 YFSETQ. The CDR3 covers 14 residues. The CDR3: CTSRAGTGANVLTF. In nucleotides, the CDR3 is TGCACCAGCAGAGCAGGGACCGGGGCCAACGTCCTGACTTTC.

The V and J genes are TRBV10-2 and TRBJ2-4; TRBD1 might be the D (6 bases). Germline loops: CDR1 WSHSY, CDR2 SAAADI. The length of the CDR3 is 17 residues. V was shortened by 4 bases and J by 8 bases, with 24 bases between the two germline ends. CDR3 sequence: CASSVRGSGAGPDIQYF. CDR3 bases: TGCGCCAGCAGTGTGAGGGGGTCTGGGGCGGGTCCGGACATTCAGTACTTC.

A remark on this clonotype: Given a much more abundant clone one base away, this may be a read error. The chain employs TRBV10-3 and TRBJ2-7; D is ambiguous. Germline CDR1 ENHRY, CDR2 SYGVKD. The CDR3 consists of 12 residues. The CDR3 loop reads CAISDQHYERYF. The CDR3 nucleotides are TGTGCCATCAGTGACCAACACTACGAGCGGTACTTC.

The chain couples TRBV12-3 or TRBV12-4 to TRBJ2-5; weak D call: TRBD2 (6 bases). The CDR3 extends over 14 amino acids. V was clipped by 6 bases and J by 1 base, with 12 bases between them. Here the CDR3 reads CASRSYGGQETQYF. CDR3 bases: TGTGCCAGCAGGAGTTACGGGGGCCAAGAGACCCAGTACTTC.